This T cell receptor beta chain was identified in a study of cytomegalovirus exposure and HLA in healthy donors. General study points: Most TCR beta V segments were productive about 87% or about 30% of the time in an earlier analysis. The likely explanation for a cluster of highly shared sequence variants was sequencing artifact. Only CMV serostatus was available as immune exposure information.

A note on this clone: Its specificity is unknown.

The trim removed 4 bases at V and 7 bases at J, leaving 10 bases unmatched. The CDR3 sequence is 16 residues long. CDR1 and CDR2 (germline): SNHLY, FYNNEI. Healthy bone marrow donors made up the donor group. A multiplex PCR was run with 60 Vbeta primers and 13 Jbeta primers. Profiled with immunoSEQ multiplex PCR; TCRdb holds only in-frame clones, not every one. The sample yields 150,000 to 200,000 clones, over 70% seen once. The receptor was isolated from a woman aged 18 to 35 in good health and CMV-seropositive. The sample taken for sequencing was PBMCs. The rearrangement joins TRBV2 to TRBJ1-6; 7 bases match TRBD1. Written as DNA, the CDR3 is TGTGCCAGCAGTGCGCGGACAGGTGGTTCGAATTCACCCCTCCACTTT. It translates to CASSARTGGSNSPLHF.